Given below is one T cell receptor (beta chain) in context. The data originate from a study of blood T cell repertoires in COVID-19. Overall study: Sources were T cells, B-cell-depleted T cells, or PBMCs; the material itself was cDNA or gDNA.

This CDR3 is 15 amino acids long. The V segment lost 6 bases and the J segment 8 bases; nucleotides outside the gene matches: 10. CDR1 and CDR2 (germline): LNHDA, SQIVND (reference sequence). Original methodology: How many nucleated cells were present was estimated from reference gene primer amplification. Libraries were prepared by immunoSEQ multiplex PCR; TCRdb keeps only in-frame clonotypes and omits some of them. V and J calls and clone size follow that table, whereas D and trimming were derived from the DNA. The data contain under 85,000 clones, approximately 83% of them singletons. The source material was peripheral blood. This receptor was identified in a human donor in a cohort sampled during active COVID-19. The chain carries TRBV19 and TRBJ2-1; 10 bases are a match to TRBD1. CDR3 DNA sequence: TGTGCCAGTAGCGGGGGGACAGGGGACCCTGATGAGCAGTTCTTC. Its protein product is CASSGGTGDPDEQFF.